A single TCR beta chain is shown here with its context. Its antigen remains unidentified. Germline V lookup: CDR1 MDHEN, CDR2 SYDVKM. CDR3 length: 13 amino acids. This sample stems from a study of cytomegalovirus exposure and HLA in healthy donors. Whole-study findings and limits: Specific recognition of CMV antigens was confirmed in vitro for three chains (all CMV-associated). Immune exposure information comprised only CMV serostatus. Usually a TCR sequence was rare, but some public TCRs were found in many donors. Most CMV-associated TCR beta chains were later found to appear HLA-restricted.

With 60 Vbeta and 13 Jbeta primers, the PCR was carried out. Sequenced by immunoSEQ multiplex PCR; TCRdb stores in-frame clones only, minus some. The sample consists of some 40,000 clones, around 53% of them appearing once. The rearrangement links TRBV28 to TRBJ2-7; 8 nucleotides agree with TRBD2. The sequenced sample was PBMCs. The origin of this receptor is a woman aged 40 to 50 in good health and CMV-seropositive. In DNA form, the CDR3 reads TGTGGATTATCGGGGGGACTAGGGGGCGAGCAGTACTTC. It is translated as CGLSGGLGGEQYF.